This passage covers 22 T cell receptor beta chains from one sample sequenced in a study of T cells in Graves' hyperthyroidism and ophthalmopathy. TCR beta CDR3 regions were amplified from RNA transcripts. The HTBI primer set served for first-round RT-PCR of the TCR CDR3. TCRdb re-called the multiplex PCR reads with MiXCR, one entry per CDR3 protein. This table has about 320,000 distinct CDR3 sequences, roughly 15% appearing once. The sample was blood. These receptors were obtained from a man aged 30 to 45 with Graves' hyperthyroidism.

V gene TRBV5-4 combines with J gene TRBJ2-5; a possible D gene is TRBD2 (6 bases). Deletions cut 4 bases from V and 1 base from J, with 14 bases between. The CDR3 has 15 amino acids. CDR1 and CDR2 (germline): SGHNT, YYREEE (reference sequence). CDR3 sequence: CASSPWGGVQETQYF. CDR3 DNA: TGTGCCAGCAGCCCGTGGGGCGGGGTCCAAGAGACCCAGTACTTC.

There are many counts of this clonotype. The J gene is TRBJ2-3, the V gene TRBV29-1; D is perhaps TRBD1 or TRBD2 (5 bases each). The CDR3 consists of 13 residues. The V gene lost 3 bases and the J gene lost 2 bases, with 9 bases spanning the gap. Germline CDR1 reads SQVTM; CDR2 reads ANQGSEA. The CDR3 DNA is TGCAGCGTTGAGGGGGACCCCACAGATACGCAGTATTTT. Translation: CSVEGDPTDTQYF.

This clonotype appeared many times. The chain joins TRBV6-1 to TRBJ2-6, with D perhaps TRBD1 (6 bases). The CDR3 runs to 15 residues. V was cut by 6 bases and J by 1 base, with 10 bases left in between. Germline-derived CDR1 and CDR2 are MNHNS and SASEGT. CDR3 sequence reads: CASRDSGSGANVLTF. The CDR3, as DNA: TGTGCCAGCAGGGACAGTGGGTCTGGGGCCAACGTCCTGACTTTC.

V gene TRBV7-9 combines with J gene TRBJ2-3, with 7 bases lining up with TRBD2. The ends lost 1 base at V and 5 bases at J; junction bases unmatched: 3. Looked up from germline, CDR1 is SEHNR and CDR2 is FQNEAQ (reference sequence). The CDR3 consists of 14 residues. The CDR3 loop is CASSLGVAGDTQYF. For the CDR3, the DNA is TGTGCCAGCAGCTTAGGGGTAGCGGGAGATACGCAGTATTTT. The full variable domain, in which reference TRBV7-9 and TRBJ2-3 provide the parts outside the CDR3, is DTGVSQNPRHKITKRGQNVTFRCDPISEHNRLYWYRQTLGQGPEFLTYFQNEAQLEKSRLLSDRFSAERPKGSFSTLEIQRTEQGDSAMYLCASSLGVAGDTQYFGPGTRLTVL.

In its sample, this clonotype was seen a few times. The chain links TRBV7-6 to TRBJ2-7, with no clear D. Germline V gene data show CDR1 as SGHVS and CDR2 as FNYEAQ. V was clipped by 3 bases and J by 6 bases, with 9 bases between them. This CDR3 region has 12 residues. CDR3 DNA sequence: TGTGCCAGCAGCTTCCTCGTCGGCGAGCAGTACTTC. Translated: CASSFLVGEQYF.

The V and J genes are TRBV20-1 and TRBJ2-3, with D possibly being TRBD2 (6 bases). CDR1 and CDR2 from the germline V gene are DFQATT and SNEGSKA (reference sequence). Trimming took 4 bases from V and 0 from J, leaving 11 bases between them. The CDR3 sequence is 14 residues long. The CDR3: CSANRDSSTDTQYF. The CDR3 DNA sequence: TGCAGTGCTAACCGGGACTCCAGCACAGATACGCAGTATTTT.

This clonotype was seen more than once but under ten times. The chain carries TRBV19 and TRBJ1-1; D gene unclear. The germline CDR1 and CDR2 sequences are LNHDA and SQIVND (reference sequence). The CDR3 is 13 residues long. V lost 1 base, J lost 4 bases, and 7 bases lay in between. In DNA, the CDR3 is TGTGCCAGTAGTATAGGAGTAGGCACTGAAGCTTTCTTT. Its protein product is CASSIGVGTEAFF.

This clonotype has ten or more counts. This rearrangement joins TRBV12-3 or TRBV12-4 to TRBJ1-1; no clear D gene. Trimming shortened V by 4 bases and J by 6 bases, and 12 bases separated the two germline ends. This CDR3 has 13 amino acids. CDR3 DNA sequence: TGTGCCAGCAGTTCGGGAGGGATCGCTGAAGCTTTCTTT. This gives the protein CASSSGGIAEAFF.

A word on this clonotype: Mismatch with germline at one junction end may stem from a read error. The rearrangement links TRBV20-1 to TRBJ1-6; D unresolved. CDR3 length: 14 amino acids. Germline lookup yields CDR1 DFQATT and CDR2 SNEGSKA (reference sequence). The CDR3 DNA follows: TGCGGTGCTACAAGACGGATGAATAATTCACCCCTCCACTTT. It specifies CGATRRMNNSPLHF.

This clonotype showed up many times. This chain's CDR3 is CASSARTGGMETEQFF. The CDR3, as DNA: TGTGCCAGCAGCGCGCGGACAGGGGGCATGGAGACTGAGCAGTTCTTC. V gene TRBV7-3 combines with J gene TRBJ2-1; 11 bases are shared with TRBD1. The CDR3 is 16 residues long. The ends lost 5 bases at V and 9 bases at J; junction bases unmatched: 12. Germline loops: CDR1 SGHTA, CDR2 FQGTGA.

The V and J genes are TRBV9 and TRBJ2-7, with D possibly TRBD1 on 5 matching bases. Trimming left V 0 bases short and J 6 bases short, with 16 bases between. Germline V lookup: CDR1 SGDLS, CDR2 YYNGEE. The CDR3 loop spans 15 amino acids. DNA for the CDR3: TGTGCCAGCAGCGTAGAGGCCCAGCAGGGTACCGAGCAGTACTTC. It yields the protein CASSVEAQQGTEQYF.

This clonotype came up many times. The J gene is TRBJ2-7, the V gene TRBV29-1; the match to TRBD1 covers 7 bases. Germline lookup yields CDR1 SQVTM and CDR2 ANQGSEA. V dropped 7 bases and J dropped 6; count of bases not matched to a gene: 6. CDR3 length: 11 residues. In nucleotides, the CDR3 is TGCAGCGCACGCAACAGGGGCGAGCAGTACTTC. It specifies CSARNRGEQYF.

This chain uses TRBV4-1 with TRBJ2-7, with 8 bases fitting TRBD2. The CDR3 totals 16 residues. Germline V gene data show CDR1 as MGHRA and CDR2 as YSYEKL. V shed 0 bases and J 7 bases; nucleotides not matched to a gene: 11. The CDR3 sequence is CASSQDAGGGAWEQYF. The CDR3 bases are TGCGCCAGCAGCCAAGATGCCGGGGGGGGGGCGTGGGAGCAGTACTTC.

This clonotype was counted ten times or more. The chain is built from TRBV12-3 or TRBV12-4 and TRBJ2-1, with 7 positions matching TRBD2. J was trimmed by 4 bases and V by 6 bases; bases with no gene match: 3. This CDR3 contains 13 residues. The CDR3 is CASSLAEYNEQFF. The CDR3 nucleotides read TGTGCCAGCAGCCTAGCGGAATACAATGAGCAGTTCTTC.

This clonotype showed up many times. J is TRBJ2-3 and V is TRBV6-6; 7 bases fit TRBD1. V was clipped by 0 bases and J by 0 bases; unmatched bases: 9. The CDR3 has 18 amino acids. Looked up from germline, CDR1 is MNHNY and CDR2 is SVGAGI (reference sequence). The DNA for the CDR3 is TGTGCCAGCAGTTACTCATCGGACAGGCGAGATAGCACAGATACGCAGTATTTT. It encodes CASSYSSDRRDSTDTQYF.

Ten or more counts support this clonotype. The chain couples TRBV20-1 to TRBJ2-3; TRBD1 is a possible D gene (6 bases). Trimming left V 8 bases short and J 0 bases short, with 9 bases between. In germline, CDR1 is DFQATT, CDR2 SNEGSKA (reference sequence). The CDR3 is 12 residues long. For the CDR3, the DNA is TGCAGTTCAGGGGCTAGCACAGATACGCAGTATTTT. It translates to CSSGASTDTQYF.

The rearrangement joins TRBV18 to TRBJ1-5; D remains ambiguous. With 4 bases removed from V and 7 bases from J, the gap between germline ends came to 8 bases. The CDR3 has 12 amino acids. The germline CDR1 and CDR2 sequences are KGHSH and LQKENI. The CDR3 is CASSLIGQPQHF. In DNA form, the CDR3 reads TGTGCCAGCTCACTAATAGGACAGCCCCAGCATTTT.

In regard to this clonotype: One base away lies a much larger clone, so this may be a sequencing read error. Because the CDR3 is missing its conserved closing phenylalanine or tryptophan, this is likely a read error. The chain recombines TRBV7-3 with TRBJ2-1; a weak D match, TRBD1 (6 bases). CDR3 size: 15 residues. The germline gives CDR1 SGHTA, CDR2 FQGTGA. V shed 1 base and J shed 5 bases, with 12 bases lying between them. The CDR3 coding sequence is TGTGCCAGCAGCTTAAAGTACGGGACACACAATGAGCAGTTCCTC. This gives the protein CASSLKYGTHNEQFL.

This clonotype was counted ten times or more. The V gene is TRBV30, the J gene TRBJ1-2; the D is unclear. CDR1 and CDR2 (germline): GTSNPN, SVGIG (reference sequence). The CDR3 has 11 amino acids. The germline V and J ends were trimmed by 2 bases and 4 bases, with 5 bases remaining between them. In nucleotides, the CDR3 is TGTGCCTGGAGTCCCAGCTATGGCTACACCTTC. As protein: CAWSPSYGYTF.

This clonotype was seen repeatedly, ten times or more. This sequence joins TRBV7-9 and TRBJ1-2; unclear D gene. CDR3 length equals 14 residues. Germline loops: CDR1 SEHNR, CDR2 FQNEAQ (reference sequence). Between the trimmed V and J ends, which lost 4 bases and 8 bases, there was a span of 17 bases. In DNA, the CDR3 is TGTGCCAGCAGCTCAGTAGGACCCCTCGGAGGCTACACCTTC. Translating it yields CASSSVGPLGGYTF.

This clonotype was seen repeatedly, ten times or more. The CDR3 DNA is TGTGCCACCAGCAGAGATCCGGGTCTAAGCTCCTACGAGCAGTACTTC. Translation: CATSRDPGLSSYEQYF. The J gene is TRBJ2-7, the V gene TRBV15; D is unclear. V was trimmed by 0 bases and J by 0 bases, leaving 12 bases between them. The CDR3 runs 16 residues. Looked up from germline, CDR1 is LNHNV and CDR2 is YYDKDF (reference sequence).

This clonotype was observed a single time. CDR3 DNA sequence: TGTGCCAGCAGCTTAAGGGTAGATTATCAGCCCCAGCATTTT. Its protein is CASSLRVDYQPQHF. The gene calls are TRBV7-2 and TRBJ1-5; no reliable D call. This CDR3 spans 14 amino acids. With 2 bases removed from V and 5 bases from J, the gap between germline ends came to 10 bases. Per the germline V gene, CDR1 is SGHTA and CDR2 is FQGNSA.